This passage covers 2 T cell receptor beta chains from one sample sequenced in a study of cytomegalovirus exposure and HLA in healthy donors. Researchers ran the PCR with 60 Vbeta and 13 Jbeta primers. Sequencing was performed with immunoSEQ multiplex PCR; in TCRdb, only in-frame clones are kept and a portion is missing. The table includes fewer than 200,000 clones, roughly 86% detected once. The sample taken for sequencing was PBMCs. The source is a man aged 35 to 55 in good health and CMV-seropositive.

The chain joins TRBV5-1 to TRBJ2-5, with TRBD2 matching 8 bases. After removal of 3 bases from V and 12 bases from J, the junction contained 4 bases not matched to a gene. CDR3 length: 11 residues. Germline V gives CDR1 SGHRS, CDR2 YFSETQ. CDR3 residues: CASSSGLAEYF. The DNA for the CDR3 is TGCGCCAGCAGCTCCGGACTAGCAGAGTACTTC.

V gene TRBV5-1 combines with J gene TRBJ2-5, with TRBD1 matching 7 bases. This CDR3 contains 13 residues. The germline gives CDR1 SGHRS, CDR2 YFSETQ. Germline trimming cut 3 bases from V and 5 bases from J; bases unmatched to any gene: 4. This CDR3 is CASSSRGPETQYF. The CDR3 coding sequence is TGCGCCAGCAGCTCTAGGGGGCCGGAGACCCAGTACTTC.